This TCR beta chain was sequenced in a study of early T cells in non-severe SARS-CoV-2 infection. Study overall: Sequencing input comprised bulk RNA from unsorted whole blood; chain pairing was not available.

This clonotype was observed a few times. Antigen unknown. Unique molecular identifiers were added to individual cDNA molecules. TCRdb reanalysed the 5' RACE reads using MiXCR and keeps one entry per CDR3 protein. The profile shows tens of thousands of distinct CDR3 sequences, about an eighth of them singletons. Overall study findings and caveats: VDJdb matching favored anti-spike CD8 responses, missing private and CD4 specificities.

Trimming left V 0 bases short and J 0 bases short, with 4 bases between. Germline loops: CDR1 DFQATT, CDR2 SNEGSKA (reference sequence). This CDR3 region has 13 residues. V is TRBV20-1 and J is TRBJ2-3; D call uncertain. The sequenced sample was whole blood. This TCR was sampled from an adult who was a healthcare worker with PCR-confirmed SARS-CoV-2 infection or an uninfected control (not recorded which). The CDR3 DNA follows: TGCAGTGCTAGAGAATACAGCACAGATACGCAGTATTTT. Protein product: CSAREYSTDTQYF.